The clone carrying this TCR beta chain occurred once. No antigen is known for it. This specimen comes from a study of CD8 T cells in Susac syndrome. Recently defined diagnostic criteria for definite or probable disease were fulfilled by Susac syndrome patients. Reverse transcription of about 0.45 to 1 ug RNA was performed with random hexamers. TCRdb passed the immunoSEQ multiplex PCR reads through MiXCR, listing each CDR3 protein once. The data show some 68,000 distinct CDR3 sequences, with just over 90% seen just once and about 0.15% held by the top ten. Notes on the study in general: The CD4+ T cell repertoire of patients with Susac syndrome showed no detectable clonal expansion.

What was sequenced was CD4+ T cells from PBMCs. The sequence was collected from a human donor with Susac syndrome.

This chain's CDR3 is CASSMSQGSQHNEQFF. In DNA, the CDR3 is TGCGCCAGCAGCATGTCACAGGGAAGTCAGCACAATGAGCAGTTCTTC. The V call is TRBV5-1, the J call TRBJ2-1; possibly TRBD1 for D (6 bases). The ends were cut back, 4 bases at V and 5 bases at J, with 19 bases in the middle. The CDR3 spans 16 residues. Germline V CDR1 and CDR2: SGHRS, YFSETQ. Together with reference TRBV5-1 and TRBJ2-1, the CDR3 gives the full variable domain: KAGVTQTPRYLIKTRGQQVTLSCSPISGHRSVSWYQQTPGQGLQFLFEYFSETQRNKGNFPGRFSGRQFSNSRSEMNVSTLELGDSALYLCASSMSQGSQHNEQFFGPGTRLTVL.